The rows below give T cell receptor beta chains drawn from one sample of a study of OX40 agonist ivuxolimab in advanced cancers. TCRdb keeps only in-frame clones here, not all; method: immunoSEQ multiplex PCR. The sample records more than 45,000 clones, just over 90% being singletons. Sequenced here: CD4+ or CD8+ T cells sorted from blood, sampled in a trial of the OX40 agonist ivuxolimab. The receptors were sampled from an adult with an advanced solid tumor such as melanoma, head and neck, liver or kidney cancer. Each CDR3 is given with its conserved first and last residue. Each record gives: clone size, J gene, D gene, V gene, CDR3 DNA, CDR3 protein. The D gene is left open where the match is weak. The size entry is marked missing in some rows and otherwise reads once, few, many or a size class.

>few|TRBJ1-3|-|TRBV30
TGTGCCTGGAGCGGACTGAGGTCTGGAAACACCATATATTTT
CAWSGLRSGNTIYF
>-|TRBJ1-1|-|TRBV27
TGTGCCAGCAGTTCCTCCCGGACAGACTTGGGGACTGAAGCTTTCTTT
CASSSSRTDLGTEAFF
>once|TRBJ1-2|-|TRBV5-6
TGTGCCAGCAGCTTGGTAGGACTTTCTGGCTACACCTTC
CASSLVGLSGYTF
>-|TRBJ2-7|-|TRBV6-6
TGTGCCAGCAGTTACTATGGGAGCTCCTACGAGCAGTACTTC
CASSYYGSSYEQYF
>-|TRBJ1-5|-|TRBV6-5
TGTGCCAGCAGTTACTCAGCAGGGAGCAATCAGCCCCAGCATTTT
CASSYSAGSNQPQHF
>-|TRBJ2-2|-|TRBV5-6
TGTGCCAGCAGCTTGATGCTGGGTTGGGGCACCGGGGAGCTGTTTTTT
CASSLMLGWGTGELFF
>-|TRBJ2-3|TRBD2|TRBV19
TGTGCCAGTAGCATAGGGGCGCAGACTAGCGGGAGGGCCGGTACGCAGTATTTT
CASSIGAQTSGRAGTQYF
>-|TRBJ2-7|TRBD1|TRBV27
TGTGCCAGCAGTTTGGGACAGGGGCCGACCTACGAGCAGTACTTC
CASSLGQGPTYEQYF
>-|TRBJ2-3|-|TRBV9
TGTGCCAGCAGCCCCCAGTCGGCAGATACGCAGTATTTT
CASSPQSADTQYF
>-|TRBJ2-7|TRBD1|TRBV13
TGTGCCAGCAGCAAAAACCGGGACAGCTCCTACGAGCAGTACTTC
CASSKNRDSSYEQYF
>-|TRBJ1-2|TRBD1|TRBV5-4
TGTGCCAGCAGCTTGGGGGGGGACAGCTCCCTTCCCACCTTC
CASSLGGDSSLPTF
>-|TRBJ2-7|-|TRBV6-1
TGTGCCAGCAGTGAATCTCGCGGGCCCTCCTACGAGCAGTACTTC
CASSESRGPSYEQYF
>-|TRBJ1-5|TRBD1|TRBV28
TGTGCCAGCAGCGATTCAGGGGGGACACAGCCCCAGCATTTT
CASSDSGGTQPQHF
>-|TRBJ2-7|-|TRBV2
TGTGCCAGCAGCGGCAGGGGATCCTACGAGCAGTACTTC
CASSGRGSYEQYF
>-|TRBJ1-5|-|TRBV10-3
TGTGCCATCAGCGAACTGGCGGGGAACAATCAGCCCCAGCATTTT
CAISELAGNNQPQHF
>-|TRBJ1-1|-|TRBV6-4
TGTGCCAGCATTAGGGAGAACACTGAAGCTTTCTTT
CASIRENTEAFF
>few|TRBJ2-7|-|TRBV4-1
TGCGCCAGCAGCCATCAAACAGGGGAGCAGTACTTC
CASSHQTGEQYF
>-|TRBJ2-2|-|TRBV29-1
TGCAGCGTTGTGGGGATTACCGGGGAGCTGTTTTTT
CSVVGITGELFF
>once|TRBJ2-3|TRBD2|TRBV25-1
TGTGCCAGCGGGGGACTAGCCGACCACACAGATACGCAGTATTTT
CASGGLADHTDTQYF
>-|TRBJ2-7|TRBD1|TRBV19
TGTGCCAGTAGGGCAACAGGGGGCAGCTACGAGCAGTACTTC
CASRATGGSYEQYF
>-|TRBJ2-7|-|TRBV30
TGTGCCTGGAACTCCGGGGGAAACGAGCAGTACTTC
CAWNSGGNEQYF
>once|TRBJ2-2|-|TRBV6-5
TGTGCCAGCAGCTATACAAGCGACACCGGGGAGCTGTTTTTT
CASSYTSDTGELFF
>-|TRBJ1-1|-|TRBV19
TGTGCCAGTAGTATGGGAGGGTCACACACTGAAGCTTTCTTT
CASSMGGSHTEAFF
>-|TRBJ2-3|TRBD2|TRBV7-8
TGTGCCAGCAGCGGCAGCCGCCTTGGTAGCGGGAGGGAGATAGATACGCAGTATTTT
CASSGSRLGSGREIDTQYF
>-|TRBJ2-3|TRBD2|TRBV7-6
TGTGCCAGCAGCTTCTCAAGCGGGGGCAGCACAGATACGCAGTATTTT
CASSFSSGGSTDTQYF
>-|TRBJ1-2|-|TRBV6-5
TGTGCCAGCTTGTCGGGAAATAGGGAATATGGCTACACCTTC
CASLSGNREYGYTF
>-|TRBJ1-2|TRBD1|TRBV6-5
TGTGCCAGCAGTAAGGGACAGGGGGGCGGCTACACCTTC
CASSKGQGGGYTF
>once|TRBJ2-7|TRBD2|TRBV9
TGTGCCAGCAGCGGGACTAGCGGGAGCGAGCAGTACTTC
CASSGTSGSEQYF
>-|TRBJ1-5|-|TRBV15
TGTGCCACCAGCAGAGATGTCGGGCGGCCTAGCAATCAGCCCCAGCATTTT
CATSRDVGRPSNQPQHF
>-|TRBJ2-7|-|TRBV11-2
TGTGCCAGCAGCCCCAGGGGGGGTTACGAGCAGTACTTC
CASSPRGGYEQYF
>-|TRBJ2-2|TRBD1|TRBV19
TGTGCCAGTAGGCTTCTGGGGAACAGGGGTGGGGAGCTGTTTTTT
CASRLLGNRGGELFF
>-|TRBJ2-3|-|TRBV7-6
TGTGCCAGCAGCCTCGGGACTCCAGATACGCAGTATTTT
CASSLGTPDTQYF
>-|TRBJ1-1|-|TRBV27
TGTGCCAGCAGAGTAACAGGGACGGGTCCTGAAGCTTTCTTT
CASRVTGTGPEAFF
>-|TRBJ1-6|-|TRBV6-5
TGTGCCAGCAGGGTTACTGAGGCCCTCCACTTT
CASRVTEALHF
>-|TRBJ1-1|-|TRBV5-8
TGTGCCAGCAGCTTGCGGATAGGGAACACTGAAGCTTTCTTT
CASSLRIGNTEAFF
>-|TRBJ2-5|TRBD1|TRBV28
TGTGCCAGCAGTCCCTCAGGGGGCCAAGAGACCCAGTACTTC
CASSPSGGQETQYF
>-|TRBJ2-1|-|TRBV25-1
TGTGCCAGCAGTCTCCCGGACAATGAGCAGTTCTTC
CASSLPDNEQFF
>-|TRBJ2-3|-|TRBV27
TGTGCCAGCAGTCCGAGCACAGATACGCAGTATTTT
CASSPSTDTQYF
>-|TRBJ2-7|-|TRBV6-5
TGTGCCAGCAGTGGGAGCGGGACAGGCTACGAGCAGTACTTC
CASSGSGTGYEQYF
>-|TRBJ2-2|TRBD2|TRBV10-2
TGCGCCAGCAGTGGGGCGGGAGGAACCGGGGAGCTGTTTTTT
CASSGAGGTGELFF
>-|TRBJ2-7|-|TRBV27
TGTGCCAGCAGCTTCATCCGCGGGATTCGGCTGCCGGTGGGGGAGCAGTACTTC
CASSFIRGIRLPVGEQYF
>-|TRBJ2-2|-|TRBV5-1
TGCGCCAGCAGCTATCGGGGTGCCGGGGAGCTGTTTTTT
CASSYRGAGELFF
>-|TRBJ2-7|TRBD1|TRBV28
TGTGCCAGCAGTGACCCGGGACAGGGCTCCTACGAGCAGTACTTC
CASSDPGQGSYEQYF
>-|TRBJ1-4|-|TRBV29-1
TGCAGCGTTTTGGTGACAAAGCGTAGTGAAAAACTGTTTTTT
CSVLVTKRSEKLFF
>-|TRBJ2-1|TRBD2|TRBV28
TGTGCCAGCACCTTAGCGGGAGGGGGGAATGAGCAGTTCTTC
CASTLAGGGNEQFF